A single sample gave rise to the 24 T cell receptor beta chains below, sequenced in a study of blood T cell repertoires in COVID-19. The repertoire was sequenced with immunoSEQ multiplex PCR; TCRdb's copy has only in-frame clones and lacks some. In the table there are about 50,000 clones, 89% of which are singletons. The specimen sequenced was peripheral blood. These receptors all stem from a human donor in a cohort sampled during active COVID-19.

J is TRBJ1-2 and V is TRBV25-1, with a possible D match to TRBD1 (6 bases). The CDR3 runs to 14 residues. The germline V gene encodes CDR1 MGHDK and CDR2 SYGVNS. V gave up 2 bases and J gave up 7 bases, with 14 bases separating them. CDR3 coding DNA: TGTGCCAGCAGTGAACCACAGGGCCTCTCTGGCTACACCTTC. Its protein is CASSEPQGLSGYTF.

The V gene is TRBV11-3, the J gene TRBJ2-7; 9 nucleotides line up with TRBD1. Per germline, CDR1 SGHNT and CDR2 YENEEA. V was clipped by 3 bases and J by 4 bases; unmatched bases: 4. This CDR3 has 14 residues. CDR3: CASSLGQGQYEQYF. CDR3 DNA: TGTGCCAGCAGCTTGGGACAGGGACAGTACGAGCAGTACTTC.

The chain uses TRBV3-1 (or the pseudogene TRBV3-2) and TRBJ2-1; tentatively, D is TRBD1 (5 bases). Trimming took 1 base from V and 8 from J, leaving 12 bases between them. The CDR3 has 14 residues. Per the germline V gene, CDR1 is LGHDT and CDR2 is YNNKEL (reference sequence). CDR3 bases: TGTGCCAGCAGCCAAGGTCCAGGGTCCCATGAGCAGTTCTTC. Its protein is CASSQGPGSHEQFF.

The CDR3 nucleotides read TGTGCCAGTAGTATTTCAGGCAGGGGTTACACTGAAGCTTTCTTT. This encodes CASSISGRGYTEAFF. The rearrangement joins TRBV19 to TRBJ1-1; D may be TRBD1 (6 bases). This CDR3 region has 15 residues. V was cut by 3 bases and J by 3 bases, with 14 bases left in between. Germline CDR1 is LNHDA and CDR2 is SQIVND (reference sequence).

This chain uses TRBV18 with TRBJ1-2; D is perhaps TRBD1 (5 bases). The V gene lost 4 bases and the J gene lost 1 base, with 16 bases spanning the gap. The CDR3 has 16 amino acids. Germline V lookup: CDR1 KGHSH, CDR2 LQKENI. CDR3: CASSLTRDSINYGYTF. The CDR3 region has the DNA TGTGCCAGCTCACTTACCCGGGACTCAATTAACTATGGCTACACCTTC.

The chain recombines TRBV5-1 with TRBJ1-1, with D perhaps matching TRBD1 (6 bases). The CDR3 contains 13 residues. Germline-derived CDR1 and CDR2 are SGHRS and YFSETQ. V lost 4 bases and J lost 6, with 13 bases in between. The CDR3 protein is CASSQGFGAEAFF. In DNA, the CDR3 is TGCGCCAGCAGCCAGGGGTTCGGGGCTGAAGCTTTCTTT. Using reference TRBV5-1 and TRBJ1-1 for the parts outside the CDR3, the full variable domain is KAGVTQTPRYLIKTRGQQVTLSCSPISGHRSVSWYQQTPGQGLQFLFEYFSETQRNKGNFPGRFSGRQFSNSRSEMNVSTLELGDSALYLCASSQGFGAEAFFGQGTRLTVV.

The chain joins TRBV5-4 to TRBJ1-2; D possibly corresponds to TRBD1 (5 bases). Germline CDR1 is SGHNT and CDR2 is YYREEE (reference sequence). The CDR3 extends over 14 amino acids. With 4 bases removed from V and 7 bases from J, the gap between germline ends came to 17 bases. The CDR3 sequence is CASSKQEKLTGYTF. Here the CDR3 DNA reads TGTGCCAGCAGCAAACAGGAAAAATTAACTGGCTACACCTTC.

The chain uses TRBV3-1 (or the pseudogene TRBV3-2) and TRBJ2-1, with TRBD1 matching over 7 bases. CDR3 size: 14 residues. The germline CDR1 and CDR2 sequences are LGHDT and YNNKEL (reference sequence). Trimming took 4 bases from V and 9 from J; bases not matched to a gene: 9. Here the CDR3 DNA reads TGTGCCAGCAGCCTACGCACAGGGGCAGGTGAGCAGTTCTTC. It specifies CASSLRTGAGEQFF.

The CDR3 DNA is TGTGCCAGCAGTTATAATGAAGCGGGGGGGGCCCCCTGTTACGAGCAGTACTTC. Protein: CASSYNEAGGAPCYEQYF. The chain joins TRBV6-2 or TRBV6-3 to TRBJ2-7; TRBD2 agrees at 10 bases. CDR3 length equals 18 residues. The J segment lost 4 bases and the V segment lost 3 bases, leaving 15 bases of the junction unmatched. CDR1 is MNHEY and CDR2 is SVGEGT in the germline V gene.

The chain carries TRBV5-6 and TRBJ1-5; D call uncertain. Germline loops: CDR1 SGHDT, CDR2 YYEEEE. The CDR3 loop spans 15 amino acids. Trimming left V 4 bases short and J 6 bases short, with 17 bases between. The CDR3 is CASSISGMIGQPQHF. CDR3 in DNA: TGTGCCAGCAGCATATCAGGAATGATCGGTCAGCCCCAGCATTTT.

This clone was picked up a small number of times. The CDR3 is CASSPGTGSYQPQHF. In DNA, the CDR3 is TGCGCCAGCAGCCCCGGGACAGGGAGTTATCAGCCCCAGCATTTT. V and J are TRBV4-1 and TRBJ1-5; the match to TRBD1 covers 9 bases. Losses at the gene ends were 4 bases for V and 5 bases for J; bases not matched to a gene: 6. CDR3 size: 15 residues. Germline loops: CDR1 MGHRA, CDR2 YSYEKL.

The J gene is TRBJ1-1, the V gene TRBV4-1; the match to TRBD1 covers 7 bases. Looked up from germline, CDR1 is MGHRA and CDR2 is YSYEKL. Germline trimming cut 4 bases from V and 11 bases from J; bases unmatched to any gene: 13. The CDR3 loop spans 14 amino acids. As DNA, the CDR3 is TGCGCCAGCAGCCCGGAGCCAGGGGGGATTCTGGCTTTCTTT. Protein product: CASSPEPGGILAFF.

V gene TRBV7-3 combines with J gene TRBJ2-5; 8 bases line up with TRBD2. V was clipped by 2 bases and J by 5 bases; unmatched bases: 7. CDR1 is SGHTA, CDR2 FQGTGA, per germline. The CDR3 extends over 15 amino acids. CDR3 DNA: TGTGCCAGCAGCTTAGCCGGAGCGGGAGTCGAGACCCAGTACTTC. This gives the protein CASSLAGAGVETQYF. Supplemented by reference TRBV7-3 and TRBJ2-5, the full variable domain reads GAGVSQTPSNKVTEKGKYVELRCDPISGHTALYWYRQSLGQGPEFLIYFQGTGAADDSGLPNDRFFAVRPEGSVSTLKIQRTERGDSAVYLCASSLAGAGVETQYFGPGTRLLVL.

The chain recombines TRBV5-6 with TRBJ1-6, with no clear D. Germline values: CDR1 SGHDT, CDR2 YYEEEE. The CDR3 runs to 16 residues. Trimming shortened V by 4 bases and J by 6 bases, and 17 bases separated the two germline ends. CDR3 loop: CASSPYGDLGNSPLHF. In nucleotides, the CDR3 is TGTGCCAGCAGCCCGTACGGGGATCTCGGTAATTCACCCCTCCACTTT.

This chain connects TRBV19 to TRBJ2-5, with D tentatively TRBD1 (5 bases). Germline CDR1 reads LNHDA; CDR2 reads SQIVND (reference sequence). The CDR3 loop spans 14 amino acids. Trimming removed 5 bases from V and 2 bases from J, with 12 bases in between. The CDR3 loop reads CASSPGLRQETQYF. CDR3 nucleotides: TGTGCCAGTAGTCCAGGGCTGAGACAAGAGACCCAGTACTTC.

The chain has TRBV12-3 or TRBV12-4 and TRBJ2-2; D unclear. With 5 bases removed from V and 6 bases from J, the gap between germline ends came to 10 bases. The CDR3 extends over 13 amino acids. The CDR3 nucleotides are TGTGCCAGCAGTCCCCTCCCTGCCGGGGAGCTGTTTTTT. Its protein is CASSPLPAGELFF.

The V call is TRBV3-1 (or the pseudogene TRBV3-2), the J call TRBJ2-1; 8 bases fit TRBD2. CDR1 and CDR2 (germline): LGHDT, YNNKEL (reference sequence). J was trimmed by 9 bases and V by 8 bases; bases with no gene match: 9. This CDR3 spans 13 amino acids. In nucleotides, the CDR3 is TGTGCCAGCCCGGGACTAGTGGGGGGTGAGCAGTTCTTC. It specifies CASPGLVGGEQFF.

The chain has TRBV10-3 and TRBJ2-7, with D perhaps matching TRBD2 (5 bases). The CDR3 length is 14 residues. Trimming shortened V by 10 bases and J by 3 bases, and 19 bases separated the two germline ends. Germline V gives CDR1 ENHRY, CDR2 SYGVKD. Written as DNA, the CDR3 is TGTGCCACCATCAATCCGGGAAACAACTACGAGCAGTACTTC. It codes for CATINPGNNYEQYF.

The V gene is TRBV14, the J gene TRBJ2-6; D gene uncertain. V shed 0 bases and J shed 0 bases, with 9 bases lying between them. CDR1 and CDR2 from the germline V gene are SGHDN and FVKESK. The CDR3 loop spans 17 amino acids. CDR3: CASSQDIGSSGANVLTF. CDR3 DNA sequence: TGTGCCAGCAGCCAAGATATCGGTAGCTCTGGGGCCAACGTCCTGACTTTC.

The chain has TRBV11-2 and TRBJ2-7, with 7 bases fitting TRBD1. CDR3 length: 15 residues. From germline, CDR1 is SGHAT and CDR2 FQNNGV. Trimming removed 3 bases from V and 3 bases from J; junction bases left unmatched: 8. CDR3: CASSFNRGAGYEQYF. The CDR3 DNA is TGTGCCAGCAGCTTTAACAGGGGAGCAGGCTACGAGCAGTACTTC.

The genes are TRBV28 and TRBJ2-7; 10 bases match TRBD2. The germline gives CDR1 MDHEN, CDR2 SYDVKM. V lost 3 bases to trimming and J lost 2 bases; unmatched junction nucleotides: 7. There are 16 residues in the CDR3. The CDR3 DNA reads as TGTGCCAGCAGTTTGGGAACTAGCGGGACCACCTACGAGCAGTACTTC. It translates to CASSLGTSGTTYEQYF.

This chain joins TRBV6-5 and TRBJ1-2; 9 bases agree with TRBD1. The CDR3 loop spans 15 amino acids. J gave up 9 bases and V 5 bases, and 13 bases lay outside the gene matches. The germline gives CDR1 MNHEY, CDR2 SVGAGI. The CDR3 DNA is TGTGCCAGCAGTCCACCCGGGACAGGGAGAGTACGCTACACCTTC. It encodes CASSPPGTGRVRYTF.

The chain carries TRBV28 and TRBJ1-2; D is perhaps TRBD1 (5 bases). Germline CDR1 reads MDHEN; CDR2 reads SYDVKM. Between the trimmed V and J ends, which lost 7 bases and 2 bases, there was a span of 17 bases. The CDR3 runs to 15 residues. For the CDR3, the DNA is TGTGCCAGCACCCCCGGGGGGTCTGCGAACTATGGCTACACCTTC. As protein: CASTPGGSANYGYTF.

Concerning this clone: A junction end diverges from the germline sequence, so it may reflect a read error. The V call is TRBV7-7, the J call TRBJ1-4; D not certain. In germline, CDR1 is SSHAT, CDR2 FNYEAQ (reference sequence). This CDR3 comprises 15 residues. CDR3 coding DNA: TGTGCTAGCAGCGTACAGCACGGACTTAATGAAAAACTGTTTTTT. It yields the protein CASSVQHGLNEKLFF.